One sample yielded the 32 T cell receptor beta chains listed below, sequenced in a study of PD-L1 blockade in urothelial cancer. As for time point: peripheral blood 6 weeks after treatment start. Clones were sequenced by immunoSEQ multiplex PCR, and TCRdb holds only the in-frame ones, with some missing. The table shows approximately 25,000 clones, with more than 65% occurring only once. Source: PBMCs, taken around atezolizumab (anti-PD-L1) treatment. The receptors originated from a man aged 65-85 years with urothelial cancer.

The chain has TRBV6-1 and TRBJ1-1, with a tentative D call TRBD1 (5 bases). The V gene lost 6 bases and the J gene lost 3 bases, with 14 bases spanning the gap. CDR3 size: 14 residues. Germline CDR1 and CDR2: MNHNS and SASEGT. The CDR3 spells CASSLTGGHTEAFF. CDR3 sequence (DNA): TGTGCCAGCAGCCTGACCGGGGGACACACTGAAGCTTTCTTT.

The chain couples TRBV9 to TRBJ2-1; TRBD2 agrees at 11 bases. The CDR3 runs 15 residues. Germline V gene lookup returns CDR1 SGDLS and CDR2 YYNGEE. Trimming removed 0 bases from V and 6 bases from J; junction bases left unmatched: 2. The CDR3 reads CASSVALAGVNEQFF. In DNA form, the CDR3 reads TGTGCCAGCAGCGTAGCACTAGCGGGAGTCAATGAGCAGTTCTTC. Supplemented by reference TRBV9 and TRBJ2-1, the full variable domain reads DSGVTQTPKHLITATGQRVTLRCSPRSGDLSVYWYQQSLDQGLQFLIQYYNGEERAKGNILERFSAQQFPDLHSELNLSSLELGDSALYFCASSVALAGVNEQFFGPGTRLTVL.

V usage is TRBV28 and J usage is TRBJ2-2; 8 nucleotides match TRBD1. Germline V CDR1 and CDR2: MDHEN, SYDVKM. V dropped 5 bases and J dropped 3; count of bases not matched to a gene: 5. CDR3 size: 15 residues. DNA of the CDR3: TGTGCCAGCAGTACGACAGGGGAGGACACCGGGGAGCTGTTTTTT. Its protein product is CASSTTGEDTGELFF.

The CDR3 region is CASSPFGTGGPYEQYF. In DNA form, the CDR3 reads TGTGCCAGCAGCCCTTTTGGGACAGGCGGACCTTACGAGCAGTACTTC. The chain joins TRBV9 to TRBJ2-7, with 8 nucleotides matching TRBD1. CDR1 is SGDLS, CDR2 YYNGEE, per germline. The V gene end was trimmed by 4 bases and the J gene end by 4 bases; junction bases not matched to a gene: 13. This CDR3 has 16 amino acids.

The CDR3 DNA reads TGTGCCAGCAGCCAAACTAGCGTTGACTACGAGCAGTACTTC. It yields the protein CASSQTSVDYEQYF. This rearrangement joins TRBV5-6 to TRBJ2-7; 7 bases map to TRBD2. With V trimmed by 4 bases and J by 3 bases, 7 bases remained unmatched. Germline V gene lookup returns CDR1 SGHDT and CDR2 YYEEEE. This CDR3 is 14 amino acids long.

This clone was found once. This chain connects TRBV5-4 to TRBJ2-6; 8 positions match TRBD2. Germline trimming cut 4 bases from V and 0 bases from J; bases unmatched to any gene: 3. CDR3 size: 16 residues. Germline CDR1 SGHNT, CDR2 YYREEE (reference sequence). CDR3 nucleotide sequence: TGTGCCAGCAGCCCGGGAGGGGTCTCTGGGGCCAACGTCCTGACTTTC. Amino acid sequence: CASSPGGVSGANVLTF.

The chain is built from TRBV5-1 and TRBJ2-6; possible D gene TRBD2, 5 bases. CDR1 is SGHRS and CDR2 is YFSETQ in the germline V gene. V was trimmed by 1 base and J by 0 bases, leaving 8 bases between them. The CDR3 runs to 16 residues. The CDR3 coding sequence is TGCGCCAGCAGCTTGTCGGGAAACTCTGGGGCCAACGTCCTGACTTTC. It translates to CASSLSGNSGANVLTF. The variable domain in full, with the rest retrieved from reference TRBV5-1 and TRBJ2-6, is KAGVTQTPRYLIKTRGQQVTLSCSPISGHRSVSWYQQTPGQGLQFLFEYFSETQRNKGNFPGRFSGRQFSNSRSEMNVSTLELGDSALYLCASSLSGNSGANVLTFGAGSRLTVL.

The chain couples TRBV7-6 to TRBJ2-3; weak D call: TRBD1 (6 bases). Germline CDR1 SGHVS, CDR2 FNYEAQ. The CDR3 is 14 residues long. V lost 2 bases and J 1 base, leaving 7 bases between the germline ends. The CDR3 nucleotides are TGTGCCAGCAGCTTAAAGGGGGGCACAGATACGCAGTATTTT. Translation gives CASSLKGGTDTQYF.

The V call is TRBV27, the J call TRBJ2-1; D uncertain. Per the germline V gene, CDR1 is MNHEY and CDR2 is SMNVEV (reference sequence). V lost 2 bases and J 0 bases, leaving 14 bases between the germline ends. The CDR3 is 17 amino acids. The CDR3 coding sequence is TGTGCCAGCAGTTTAAAGGCAGGCGACATCTCCTACAATGAGCAGTTCTTC. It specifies CASSLKAGDISYNEQFF.

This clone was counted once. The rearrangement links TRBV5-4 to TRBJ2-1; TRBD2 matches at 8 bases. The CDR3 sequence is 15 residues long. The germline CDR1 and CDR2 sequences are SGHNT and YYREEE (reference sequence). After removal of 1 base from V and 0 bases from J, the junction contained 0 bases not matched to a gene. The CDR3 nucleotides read TGTGCCAGCAGCTTGACTAGCGGCTCCTACAATGAGCAGTTCTTC. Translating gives CASSLTSGSYNEQFF.

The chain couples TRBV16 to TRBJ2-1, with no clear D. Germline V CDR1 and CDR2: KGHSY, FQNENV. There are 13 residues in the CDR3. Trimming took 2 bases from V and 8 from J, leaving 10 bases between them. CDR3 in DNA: TGTGCCAGCAGCCAAGTGAGAGTAGATGAGCAGTTCTTC. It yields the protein CASSQVRVDEQFF.

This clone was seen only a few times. This chain's CDR3 is CASSTRERDTGELFF. In DNA, the CDR3 is TGTGCCAGTAGTACAAGGGAGAGGGACACCGGGGAGCTGTTTTTT. The chain employs TRBV19 and TRBJ2-2; TRBD2 might be the D (5 bases). The CDR3 totals 15 residues. V was cut by 4 bases and J by 3 bases, with 12 bases left in between. CDR1 is LNHDA, CDR2 SQIVND, per germline (reference sequence).

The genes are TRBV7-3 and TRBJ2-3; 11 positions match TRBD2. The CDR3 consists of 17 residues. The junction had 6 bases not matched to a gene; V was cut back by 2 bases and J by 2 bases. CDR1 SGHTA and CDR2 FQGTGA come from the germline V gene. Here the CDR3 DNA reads TGTGCCAGCAGCTTACGGGCTAGCGGGAGGAACACAGATACGCAGTATTTT. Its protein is CASSLRASGRNTDTQYF.

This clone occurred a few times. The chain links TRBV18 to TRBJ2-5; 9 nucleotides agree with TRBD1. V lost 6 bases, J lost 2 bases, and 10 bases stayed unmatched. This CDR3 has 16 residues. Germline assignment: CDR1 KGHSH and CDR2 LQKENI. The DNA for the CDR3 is TGTGCCAGCTCCTCCGGGACAGGGCCTTATCAAGAGACCCAGTACTTC. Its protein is CASSSGTGPYQETQYF.

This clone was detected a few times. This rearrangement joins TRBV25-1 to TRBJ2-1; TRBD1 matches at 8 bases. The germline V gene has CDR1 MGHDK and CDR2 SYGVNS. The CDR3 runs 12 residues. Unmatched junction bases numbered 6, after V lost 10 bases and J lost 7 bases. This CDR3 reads CATGGVWNEQFF. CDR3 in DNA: TGTGCCACAGGGGGCGTATGGAATGAGCAGTTCTTC.

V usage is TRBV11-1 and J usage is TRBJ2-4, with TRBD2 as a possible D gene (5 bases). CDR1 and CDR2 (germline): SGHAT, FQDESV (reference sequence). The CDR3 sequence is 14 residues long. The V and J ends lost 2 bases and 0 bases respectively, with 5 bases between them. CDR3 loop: CASSLRGAKNIQYF. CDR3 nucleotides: TGTGCCAGCAGCTTACGGGGAGCCAAAAACATTCAGTACTTC.

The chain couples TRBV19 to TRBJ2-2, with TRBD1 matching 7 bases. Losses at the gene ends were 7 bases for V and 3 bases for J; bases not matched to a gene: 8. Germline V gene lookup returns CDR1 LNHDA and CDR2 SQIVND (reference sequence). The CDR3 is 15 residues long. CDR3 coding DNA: TGTGCCAGTAAATCGGGGACAGACGACACCGGGGAGCTGTTTTTT. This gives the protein CASKSGTDDTGELFF.

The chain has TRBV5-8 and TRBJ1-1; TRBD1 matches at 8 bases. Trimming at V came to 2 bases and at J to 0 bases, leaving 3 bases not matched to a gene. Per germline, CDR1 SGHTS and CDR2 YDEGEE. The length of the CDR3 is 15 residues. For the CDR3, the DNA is TGTGCCAGCAGCTTTCAGACAGGGGTGAACACTGAAGCTTTCTTT. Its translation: CASSFQTGVNTEAFF.

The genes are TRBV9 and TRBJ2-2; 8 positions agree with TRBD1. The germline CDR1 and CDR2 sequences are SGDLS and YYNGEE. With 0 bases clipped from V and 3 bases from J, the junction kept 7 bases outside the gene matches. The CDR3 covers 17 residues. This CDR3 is CASSVAGQGRDTGELFF. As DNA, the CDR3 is TGTGCCAGCAGCGTAGCTGGACAGGGCAGGGACACCGGGGAGCTGTTTTTT.

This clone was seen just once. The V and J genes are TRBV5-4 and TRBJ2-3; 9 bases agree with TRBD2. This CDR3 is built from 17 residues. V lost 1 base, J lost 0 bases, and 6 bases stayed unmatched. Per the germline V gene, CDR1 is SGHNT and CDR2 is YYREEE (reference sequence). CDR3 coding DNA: TGTGCCAGCAGCTTGAAGGTAGCGGGGGCTAGCACAGATACGCAGTATTTT. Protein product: CASSLKVAGASTDTQYF.

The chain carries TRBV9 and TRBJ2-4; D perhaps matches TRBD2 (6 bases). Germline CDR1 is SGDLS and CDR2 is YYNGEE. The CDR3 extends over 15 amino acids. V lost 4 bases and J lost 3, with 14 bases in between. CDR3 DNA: TGTGCCAGCAGCCCCCCCCCGGGAGACAAAAACATTCAGTACTTC. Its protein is CASSPPPGDKNIQYF.

The CDR3 coding sequence is TGTGCCAGTAGTCCTGCTCTGCGGGGGCCAAACGGAGCTTTCTTT. Translated, it gives CASSPALRGPNGAFF. V usage is TRBV19 and J usage is TRBJ1-1, with TRBD1 as a possible D gene (6 bases). This CDR3 has 15 residues. V lost 5 bases to trimming and J lost 10 bases, with 23 bases between them. Germline lookup yields CDR1 LNHDA and CDR2 SQIVND (reference sequence).

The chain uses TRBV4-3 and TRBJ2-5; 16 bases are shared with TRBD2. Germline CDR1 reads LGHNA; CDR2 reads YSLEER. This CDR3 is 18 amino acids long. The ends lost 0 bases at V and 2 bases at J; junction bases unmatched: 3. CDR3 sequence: CASSQEGGLAGGQETQYF. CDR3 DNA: TGCGCCAGCAGCCAAGAAGGGGGACTAGCGGGAGGGCAAGAGACCCAGTACTTC.

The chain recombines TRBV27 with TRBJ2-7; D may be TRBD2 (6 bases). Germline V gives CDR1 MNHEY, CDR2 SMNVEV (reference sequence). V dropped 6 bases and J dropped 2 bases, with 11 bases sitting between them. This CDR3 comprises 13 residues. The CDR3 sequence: CASRWTGAYEQYF. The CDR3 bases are TGTGCCAGCAGATGGACGGGAGCCTACGAGCAGTACTTC.

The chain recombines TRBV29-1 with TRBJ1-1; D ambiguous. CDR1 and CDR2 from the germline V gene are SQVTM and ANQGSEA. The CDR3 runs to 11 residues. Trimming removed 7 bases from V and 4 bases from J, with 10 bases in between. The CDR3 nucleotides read TGCAGCGGCCGGGGTATCACTGAAGCTTTCTTT. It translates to CSGRGITEAFF.

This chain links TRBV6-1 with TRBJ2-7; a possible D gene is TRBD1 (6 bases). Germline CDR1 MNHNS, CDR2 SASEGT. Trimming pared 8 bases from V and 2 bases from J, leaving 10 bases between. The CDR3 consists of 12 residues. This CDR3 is CASSGTPYEQYF. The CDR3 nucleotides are TGTGCCAGCTCCGGGACACCCTACGAGCAGTACTTC.

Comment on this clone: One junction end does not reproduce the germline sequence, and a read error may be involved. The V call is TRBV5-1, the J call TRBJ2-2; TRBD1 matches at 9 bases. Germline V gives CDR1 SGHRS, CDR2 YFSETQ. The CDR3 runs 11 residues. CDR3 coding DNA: TGCGCCAGCAGCTTGGCGGACAGGGGACCTTTT. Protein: CASSLADRGPF.

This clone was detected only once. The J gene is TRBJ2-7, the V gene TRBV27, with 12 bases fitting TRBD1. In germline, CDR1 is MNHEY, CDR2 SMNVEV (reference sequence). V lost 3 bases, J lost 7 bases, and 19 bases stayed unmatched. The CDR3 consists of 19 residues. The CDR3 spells CASSFSSQLRGQGAWEQYF. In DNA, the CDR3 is TGTGCCAGCAGTTTTTCGTCCCAGCTACGGGGACAGGGGGCGTGGGAGCAGTACTTC.

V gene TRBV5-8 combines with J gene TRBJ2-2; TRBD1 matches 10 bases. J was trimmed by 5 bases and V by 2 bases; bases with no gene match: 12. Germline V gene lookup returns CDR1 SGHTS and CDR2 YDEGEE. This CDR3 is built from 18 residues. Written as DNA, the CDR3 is TGTGCCAGCAGCTTAACCCGGGACAGGGGTGATAGGACCGGGGAGCTGTTTTTT. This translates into CASSLTRDRGDRTGELFF. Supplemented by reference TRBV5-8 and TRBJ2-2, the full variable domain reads EAGVTQSPTHLIKTRGQQATLRCSPISGHTSVYWYQQALGLGLQFLLWYDEGEERNRGNFPPRFSGRQFPNYSSELNVNALELEDSALYLCASSLTRDRGDRTGELFFGEGSRLTVL.

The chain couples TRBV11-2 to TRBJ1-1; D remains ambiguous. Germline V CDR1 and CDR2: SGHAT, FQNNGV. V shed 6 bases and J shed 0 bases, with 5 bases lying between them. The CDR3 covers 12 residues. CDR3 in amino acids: CASSRLNTEAFF. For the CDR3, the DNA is TGTGCCAGCAGTCGTTTGAACACTGAAGCTTTCTTT.

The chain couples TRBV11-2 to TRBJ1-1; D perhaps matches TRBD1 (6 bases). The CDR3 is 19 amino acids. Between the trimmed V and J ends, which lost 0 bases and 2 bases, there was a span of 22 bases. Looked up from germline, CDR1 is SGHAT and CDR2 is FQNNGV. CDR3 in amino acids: CASSLDGLDWRQANTEAFF. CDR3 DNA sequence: TGTGCCAGCAGCTTAGATGGCCTCGATTGGCGACAGGCCAACACTGAAGCTTTCTTT.

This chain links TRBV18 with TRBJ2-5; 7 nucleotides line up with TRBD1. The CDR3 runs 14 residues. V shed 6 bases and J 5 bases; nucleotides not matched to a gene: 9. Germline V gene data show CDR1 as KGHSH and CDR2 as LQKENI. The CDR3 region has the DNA TGTGCCAGCTCGCCCGACAGGGACGTGGAGACCCAGTACTTC. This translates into CASSPDRDVETQYF.